Shown below are 27 T cell receptor beta chains from a single sample sequenced in a study of T-cell memory formation after mild COVID-19. TCRdb reanalysed the 5' RACE reads using MiXCR and keeps one entry per CDR3 protein. In the table there are around 450,000 distinct CDR3 sequences, around 20% of which are singletons. Sequenced: PBMCs or a T cell subset sorted from them (not recorded which). The receptor source for this set is an adult woman who had mild COVID-19 (a few samples of this study predate the infection). Cell type and time point are not known.

V is TRBV12-3 or TRBV12-4 and J is TRBJ1-5, with no clear D. The CDR3 has 14 amino acids. V was clipped by 5 bases and J by 4 bases, with 12 bases between them. This CDR3 reads CASSPTNGNQPQHF. CDR3 DNA sequence: TGTGCCAGCAGTCCCACGAACGGGAATCAGCCCCAGCATTTT.

The chain employs TRBV6-5 and TRBJ2-7, with 8 bases that match TRBD1. CDR1 and CDR2 from the germline V gene are MNHEY and SVGAGI. The CDR3 has 15 amino acids. J lost 3 bases, V lost 3 bases, and 7 bases had no gene match. This chain's CDR3 is CASSYTGTGIYEQYF. The CDR3 coding sequence is TGTGCCAGCAGTTATACCGGGACAGGTATCTACGAGCAGTACTTC.

Ten or more counts support this clonotype. The rearrangement joins TRBV16 to TRBJ2-5; D remains ambiguous. The germline CDR1 and CDR2 sequences are KGHSY and FQNENV. Trimming took 2 bases from V and 5 from J, leaving 6 bases between them. The CDR3 contains 12 residues. The CDR3 loop is CASSQAVETQYF. The CDR3 nucleotides read TGTGCCAGCAGCCAAGCGGTGGAGACCCAGTACTTC.

The sample holds many counts of this clonotype. The chain uses TRBV18 and TRBJ2-3; D gene uncertain. The CDR3 has 13 amino acids. V lost 8 bases, J lost 0 bases, and 9 bases lay in between. CDR1 and CDR2 (germline): KGHSH, LQKENI. The CDR3 is CASSPPSTDTQYF. The CDR3 nucleotides are TGTGCCAGCAGCCCCCCTAGCACAGATACGCAGTATTTT. Full variable domain (rest looked up from reference TRBV18 and TRBJ2-3): NAGVMQNPRHLVRRRGQEARLRCSPMKGHSHVYWYRQLPEEGLKFMVYLQKENIIDESGMPKERFSAEFPKEGPSILRIQQVVRGDSAAYFCASSPPSTDTQYFGPGTRLTVL.

Only a few counts were recorded for this clonotype. CDR3 bases: TGTGCCAGCAGCTTGAGGAAAGGAAACAACATGAACACTGAAGCTTTCTTT. Translating gives CASSLRKGNNMNTEAFF. This chain joins TRBV5-6 and TRBJ1-1; D remains ambiguous. The CDR3 spans 17 residues. Germline assignment: CDR1 SGHDT and CDR2 YYEEEE. Trimming pared 1 base from V and 0 bases from J, leaving 16 bases between.

The rearrangement joins TRBV7-2 to TRBJ2-3; TRBD2 is a possible D gene (5 bases). The CDR3 sequence is 16 residues long. In germline, CDR1 is SGHTA, CDR2 FQGNSA. Trimming cost V 0 bases and J 7 bases, with 17 bases left between them. CDR3 protein: CASSLAGGGLLNTQYF. CDR3 bases: TGTGCCAGCAGCTTAGCAGGTGGCGGGTTGTTGAATACGCAGTATTTT.

The V gene is TRBV12-3 or TRBV12-4, the J gene TRBJ1-2; tentative D call: TRBD1 (6 bases). V was trimmed by 3 bases and J by 7 bases, leaving 12 bases between them. The CDR3 runs 13 residues. Here the CDR3 DNA reads TGTGCCAGCAGTTTTATGGGGGGCCGTGGCTACACCTTC. Translated: CASSFMGGRGYTF.

The V gene is TRBV11-2, the J gene TRBJ2-3; 7 bases align to TRBD1. The CDR3 length is 16 residues. From germline, CDR1 is SGHAT and CDR2 FQNNGV. J gave up 3 bases and V 5 bases, and 11 bases lay outside the gene matches. Written as DNA, the CDR3 is TGTGCCAGCAGCCTCAGTAGGGGGCTCTGGACAGATACGCAGTATTTT. This encodes CASSLSRGLWTDTQYF. Drawing the rest from reference TRBV11-2 and TRBJ2-3, the complete variable domain is EAGVAQSPRYKIIEKRQSVAFWCNPISGHATLYWYQQILGQGPKLLIQFQNNGVVDDSQLPKDRFSAERLKGVDSTLKIQPAKLEDSAVYLCASSLSRGLWTDTQYFGPGTRLTVL.

In this sample, this clonotype turned up once. For the CDR3, the DNA is TGTGCCAGCAAAGCGCGGGATTTGGGGAACACTGAAGCTTTCTTT. It specifies CASKARDLGNTEAFF. The genes are TRBV12-3 or TRBV12-4 and TRBJ1-1; D is ambiguous. With 7 bases removed from V and 1 base from J, the gap between germline ends came to 16 bases. The CDR3 has 15 residues.

The J gene is TRBJ1-1, the V gene TRBV7-2; D remains unclear. The CDR3 totals 15 residues. The germline gives CDR1 SGHTA, CDR2 FQGNSA. V was trimmed by 3 bases and J by 0 bases, leaving 11 bases between them. This chain's CDR3 is CASSLAGILNTEAFF. Written as DNA, the CDR3 is TGTGCCAGCAGCTTGGCCGGGATTTTGAACACTGAAGCTTTCTTT. Full variable domain (missing parts from reference TRBV7-2 and TRBJ1-1): GAGVSQSPSNKVTEKGKDVELRCDPISGHTALYWYRQSLGQGLEFLIYFQGNSAPDKSGLPSDRFSAERTGGSVSTLTIQRTQQEDSAVYLCASSLAGILNTEAFFGQGTRLTVV.

The chain uses TRBV20-1 and TRBJ1-5; tentatively, D is TRBD1 (6 bases). V lost 0 bases, J lost 2 bases, and 11 bases lay in between. The CDR3 extends over 15 amino acids. CDR1 and CDR2 (germline): DFQATT, SNEGSKA (reference sequence). CDR3 sequence reads: CSAREDPGGNQPQHF. Here the CDR3 DNA reads TGCAGTGCTAGAGAAGACCCAGGGGGCAATCAGCCCCAGCATTTT.

The rearrangement joins TRBV6-1 to TRBJ2-7, with a tentative D call TRBD2 (7 bases). The V end lost 0 bases, the J end lost 7 bases, and 13 bases lay between the germline ends. CDR1 is MNHNS, CDR2 SASEGT, per germline. This CDR3 has 14 residues. Here the CDR3 DNA reads TGTGCCAGCAGTGAAGCGGGGGGGCCTCGAGAGCAGTACTTC. The encoded protein is CASSEAGGPREQYF.

CDR3 DNA: TGTGCCAGCAGACAGGGATCCTCTGGGGCCAACGTCCTGACTTTC. Its translation is CASRQGSSGANVLTF. The V and J genes are TRBV6-1 and TRBJ2-6; a weak D match, TRBD1 (6 bases). The CDR3 length is 15 residues. CDR1 MNHNS and CDR2 SASEGT come from the germline V gene. V lost 6 bases and J lost 0, with 9 bases in between.

This clonotype appeared a few times. The V and J genes are TRBV10-3 and TRBJ2-1; 12 nucleotides line up with TRBD2. The CDR3 spans 15 residues. J gave up 7 bases and V 4 bases, and 5 bases lay outside the gene matches. The germline CDR1 and CDR2 sequences are ENHRY and SYGVKD. The CDR3 DNA sequence: TGTGCCATCAGTGCGACTAGCGGGAGTAGAAATGAGCAGTTCTTC. This gives the protein CAISATSGSRNEQFF.

CDR3 sequence (DNA): TGTGCCAGCAGTTACAATGAGGGCACTGAAGCTTTCTTT. Its protein is CASSYNEGTEAFF. V is TRBV6-6 and J is TRBJ1-1; D unclear. Between the trimmed V and J ends, which lost 2 bases and 4 bases, there was a span of 8 bases. This CDR3 is 13 amino acids long. The germline V gene has CDR1 MNHNY and CDR2 SVGAGI (reference sequence).

The J gene is TRBJ2-1, the V gene TRBV7-2; 12 nucleotides line up with TRBD2. Germline CDR1 and CDR2: SGHTA and FQGNSA. The ends lost 5 bases at V and 8 bases at J; junction bases unmatched: 7. The CDR3 has 15 amino acids. CDR3 coding DNA: TGTGCCAGCAGCGACACGACTAGCGGGAGTTATGAGCAGTTCTTC. It specifies CASSDTTSGSYEQFF.

This chain joins TRBV24-1 and TRBJ2-1, with a tentative D call TRBD2 (6 bases). The CDR3 runs to 13 residues. Germline V gives CDR1 KGHDR, CDR2 SFDVKD. V lost 1 base and J 8 bases, leaving 8 bases between the germline ends. Here the CDR3 DNA reads TGTGCCACCAGTGATTTATGGGGGGATGAGCAGTTCTTC. This encodes CATSDLWGDEQFF.

This clonotype came up a few times. The chain joins TRBV20-1 to TRBJ1-4; D possibly corresponds to TRBD1 (5 bases). This CDR3 has 13 residues. Trimming shortened V by 2 bases and J by 8 bases, and 12 bases separated the two germline ends. Germline V gives CDR1 DFQATT, CDR2 SNEGSKA (reference sequence). The CDR3 loop reads CSARLRADEKLFF. DNA of the CDR3: TGCAGTGCTAGACTCAGGGCCGACGAAAAACTGTTTTTT.

The chain recombines TRBV5-1 with TRBJ2-3; 14 bases are shared with TRBD2. V was clipped by 5 bases and J by 2 bases; unmatched bases: 4. CDR1 SGHRS and CDR2 YFSETQ come from the germline V gene. The CDR3 loop spans 16 amino acids. This CDR3 is CASRRLAGGFTDTQYF. The CDR3 DNA is TGCGCCAGCAGACGACTAGCGGGAGGGTTCACAGATACGCAGTATTTT.

This clonotype showed up many times. An end of the junction does not agree with germline; a read error may underlie this. CDR3 sequence reads: CASSLAPNTEAFF. In nucleotides, the CDR3 is TGCGCCAGCAGCTTGGCCCCGAACACTGAAGCTTTCTTT. The chain carries TRBV12-3 or TRBV12-4 and TRBJ1-1; D is undetermined. This CDR3 region has 13 residues.

V usage is TRBV20-1 and J usage is TRBJ2-7; no clear D gene. Trimming removed 5 bases from V and 4 bases from J, with 9 bases in between. CDR3 length: 11 amino acids. CDR1 DFQATT and CDR2 SNEGSKA come from the germline V gene (reference sequence). The CDR3 coding sequence is TGCAGTGCTCGAATGACTTACGAGCAGTACTTC. Translation gives CSARMTYEQYF.

This clonotype showed up just a few times. The V call is TRBV20-1, the J call TRBJ1-6, with D possibly matching TRBD1 (6 bases). From germline, CDR1 is DFQATT and CDR2 SNEGSKA (reference sequence). This CDR3 is built from 14 residues. V gave up 6 bases and J gave up 5 bases, with 14 bases separating them. The CDR3 region is CSARGQLDNSPLHF. The CDR3 DNA is TGCAGTGCCCGGGGACAACTCGATAATTCACCCCTCCACTTT.

The chain combines TRBV24-1 with TRBJ2-3; D is unclear. The V end was cut by 7 bases, the J end by 2 bases, with 15 bases between. The CDR3 totals 15 residues. Germline values: CDR1 KGHDR, CDR2 SFDVKD. Here the CDR3 reads CATRATRSPTDTQYF. The CDR3 coding sequence is TGTGCCACCAGGGCGACTCGGAGCCCCACAGATACGCAGTATTTT.

This clonotype appeared once. V usage is TRBV6-2 or TRBV6-3 and J usage is TRBJ1-5; weak D call: TRBD1 (5 bases). There are 15 residues in the CDR3. The germline V gene has CDR1 MNHEY and CDR2 SVGEGT. V was clipped by 2 bases and J by 5 bases, with 13 bases between them. The CDR3 spells CASSYPGSSYQPQHF. CDR3 DNA: TGTGCCAGCAGTTACCCAGGGTCTTCTTATCAGCCCCAGCATTTT.

This rearrangement joins TRBV29-1 to TRBJ1-2, with a tentative D call TRBD1 (5 bases). Trimming took off 1 base at V and 12 bases at J, with 12 bases between the two ends. The CDR3 has 11 amino acids. CDR1 and CDR2 from the germline V gene are SQVTM and ANQGSEA. Here the CDR3 reads CSVEGGLRHTF. In DNA form, the CDR3 reads TGCAGCGTTGAAGGGGGACTCAGGCACACCTTC.

This clonotype was detected a few times. The chain has TRBV3-1 and TRBJ1-1, with D possibly TRBD1 on 5 matching bases. The ends were cut back, 1 base at V and 10 bases at J, with 16 bases in the middle. CDR3 size: 14 residues. CDR1 is LGHDT and CDR2 is YNNKEL in the germline V gene (reference sequence). The DNA of the CDR3 is TGTGCCAGCAGCCAAGTGGGGGACCCTAAGGGAGCTTTCTTT. It is translated as CASSQVGDPKGAFF.

The J gene is TRBJ2-7, the V gene TRBV11-2, with 9 bases lining up with TRBD1. This CDR3 comprises 16 residues. Germline V gene sequence: CDR1 SGHAT, CDR2 FQNNGV. V lost 4 bases, J lost 2 bases, and 9 bases stayed unmatched. CDR3 sequence: CASSSYGQGSPYEQYF. CDR3 sequence (DNA): TGTGCCAGCAGCTCCTACGGACAGGGGAGCCCCTACGAGCAGTACTTC. Full variable domain (missing parts from reference TRBV11-2 and TRBJ2-7): EAGVAQSPRYKIIEKRQSVAFWCNPISGHATLYWYQQILGQGPKLLIQFQNNGVVDDSQLPKDRFSAERLKGVDSTLKIQPAKLEDSAVYLCASSSYGQGSPYEQYFGPGTRLTVT.